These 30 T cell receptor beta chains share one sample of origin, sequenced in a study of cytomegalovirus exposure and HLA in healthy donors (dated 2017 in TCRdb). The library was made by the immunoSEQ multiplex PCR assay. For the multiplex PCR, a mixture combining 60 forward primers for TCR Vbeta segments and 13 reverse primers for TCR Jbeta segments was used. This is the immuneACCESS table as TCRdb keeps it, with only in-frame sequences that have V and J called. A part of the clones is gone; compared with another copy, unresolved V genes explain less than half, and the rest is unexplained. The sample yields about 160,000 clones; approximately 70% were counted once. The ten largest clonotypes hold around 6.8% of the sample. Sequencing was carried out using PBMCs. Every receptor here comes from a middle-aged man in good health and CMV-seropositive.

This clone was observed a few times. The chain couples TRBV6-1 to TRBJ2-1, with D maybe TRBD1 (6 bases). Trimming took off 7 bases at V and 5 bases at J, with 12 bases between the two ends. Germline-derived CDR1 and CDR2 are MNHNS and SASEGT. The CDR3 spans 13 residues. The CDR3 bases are TGTGCCAGCAACCAGGACAGCCACAATGAGCAGTTCTTC. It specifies CASNQDSHNEQFF.

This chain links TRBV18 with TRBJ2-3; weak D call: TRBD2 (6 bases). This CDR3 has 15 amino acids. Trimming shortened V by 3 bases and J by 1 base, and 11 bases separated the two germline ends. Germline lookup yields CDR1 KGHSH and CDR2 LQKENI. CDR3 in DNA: TGTGCCAGCTCACCCGAGCTAGCGCGCACAGATACGCAGTATTTT. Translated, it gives CASSPELARTDTQYF.

CDR3 DNA: TGTGCCAGCAGTTTGGGACAGCCCCTCTCCTACAATGAGCAGTTCTTC. It codes for CASSLGQPLSYNEQFF. The rearrangement uses TRBV6-5 and TRBJ2-1, with TRBD1 matching 7 bases. Germline values: CDR1 MNHEY, CDR2 SVGAGI. CDR3 size: 16 residues. J lost 0 bases, V lost 4 bases, and 6 bases had no gene match.

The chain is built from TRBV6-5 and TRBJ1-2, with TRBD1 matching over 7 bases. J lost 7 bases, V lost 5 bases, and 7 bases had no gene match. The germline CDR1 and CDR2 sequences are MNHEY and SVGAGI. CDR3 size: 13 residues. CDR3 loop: CASSPDRVCGYTF. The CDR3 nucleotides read TGTGCCAGCAGTCCTGACAGGGTATGTGGCTACACCTTC.

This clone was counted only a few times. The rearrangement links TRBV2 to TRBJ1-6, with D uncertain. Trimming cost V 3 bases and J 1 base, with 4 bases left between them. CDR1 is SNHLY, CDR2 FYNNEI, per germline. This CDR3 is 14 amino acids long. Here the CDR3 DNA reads TGTGCCAGCAGTGACCAGTCCTATAATTCACCCCTCCACTTT. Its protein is CASSDQSYNSPLHF.

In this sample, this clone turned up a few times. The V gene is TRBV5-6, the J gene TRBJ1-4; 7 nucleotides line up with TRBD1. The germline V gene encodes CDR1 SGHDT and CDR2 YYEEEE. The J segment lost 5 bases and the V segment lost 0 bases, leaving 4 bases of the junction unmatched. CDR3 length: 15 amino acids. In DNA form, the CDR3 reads TGTGCCAGCAGCTTGGTGGAGACAGGGAATGAAAAACTGTTTTTT. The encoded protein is CASSLVETGNEKLFF.

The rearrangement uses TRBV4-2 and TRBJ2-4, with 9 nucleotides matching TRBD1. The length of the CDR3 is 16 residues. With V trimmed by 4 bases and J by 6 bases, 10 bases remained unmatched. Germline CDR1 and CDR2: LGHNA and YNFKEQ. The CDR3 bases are TGTGCCAGCAGCCCCCAAGGACAGGGGAGGATAAACATTCAGTACTTC. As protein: CASSPQGQGRINIQYF.

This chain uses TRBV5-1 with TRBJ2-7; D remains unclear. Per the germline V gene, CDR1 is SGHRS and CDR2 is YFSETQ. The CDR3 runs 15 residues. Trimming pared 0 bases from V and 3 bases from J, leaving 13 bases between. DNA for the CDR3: TGCGCCAGCAGCTTGGATTACACGAAAATCTACGAGCAGTACTTC. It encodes CASSLDYTKIYEQYF.

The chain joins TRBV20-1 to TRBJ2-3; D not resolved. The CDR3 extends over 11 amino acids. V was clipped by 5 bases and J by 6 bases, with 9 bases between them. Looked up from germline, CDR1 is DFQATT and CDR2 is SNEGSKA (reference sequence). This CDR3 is CSASDGDTQYF. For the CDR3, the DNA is TGCAGTGCTTCAGACGGGGATACGCAGTATTTT.

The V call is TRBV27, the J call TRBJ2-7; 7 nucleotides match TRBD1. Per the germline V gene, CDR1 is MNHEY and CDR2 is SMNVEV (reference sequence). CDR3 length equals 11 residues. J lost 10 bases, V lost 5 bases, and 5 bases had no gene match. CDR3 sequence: CASSTQGIQYF. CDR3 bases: TGTGCCAGCAGTACACAGGGGATCCAGTACTTC.

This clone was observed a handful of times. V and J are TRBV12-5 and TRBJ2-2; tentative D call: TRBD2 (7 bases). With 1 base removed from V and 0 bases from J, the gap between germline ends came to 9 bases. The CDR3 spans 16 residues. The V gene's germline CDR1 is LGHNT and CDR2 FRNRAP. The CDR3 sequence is CASGLAGGTNTGELFF. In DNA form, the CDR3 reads TGTGCTAGTGGTTTGGCGGGGGGCACGAACACCGGGGAGCTGTTTTTT. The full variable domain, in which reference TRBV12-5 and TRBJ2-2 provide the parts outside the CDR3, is DARVTQTPRHKVTEMGQEVTMRCQPILGHNTVFWYRQTMMQGLELLAYFRNRAPLDDSGMPKDRFSAEMPDATLATLKIQPSEPRDSAVYFCASGLAGGTNTGELFFGEGSRLTVL.

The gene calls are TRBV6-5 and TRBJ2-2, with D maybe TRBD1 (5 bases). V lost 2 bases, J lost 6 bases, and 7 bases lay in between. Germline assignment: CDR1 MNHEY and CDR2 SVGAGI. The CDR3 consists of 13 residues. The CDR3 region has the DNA TGTGCCAGCAGTTACCAGGGTTCCGGGGAGCTGTTTTTT. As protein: CASSYQGSGELFF.

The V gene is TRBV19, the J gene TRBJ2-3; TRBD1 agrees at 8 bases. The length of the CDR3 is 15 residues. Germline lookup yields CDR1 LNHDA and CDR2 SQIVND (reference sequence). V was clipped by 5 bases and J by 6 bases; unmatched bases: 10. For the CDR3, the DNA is TGTGCCAGTAGTCCGGGGAGAGCAGGGGGCGATACGCAGTATTTT. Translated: CASSPGRAGGDTQYF. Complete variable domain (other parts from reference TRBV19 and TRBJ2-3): DGGITQSPKYLFRKEGQNVTLSCEQNLNHDAMYWYRQDPGQGLRLIYYSQIVNDFQKGDIAEGYSVSREKKESFPLTVTSAQKNPTAFYLCASSPGRAGGDTQYFGPGTRLTVL.

The CDR3 DNA sequence: TGTGCCAGCAGATCCGGGACAGGGGGCAATCAGCCCCAGCATTTT. The encoded protein is CASRSGTGGNQPQHF. The V gene is TRBV9, the J gene TRBJ1-5, with 10 positions matching TRBD1. The germline V gene encodes CDR1 SGDLS and CDR2 YYNGEE. The CDR3 covers 15 residues. Losses at the gene ends were 5 bases for V and 2 bases for J; bases not matched to a gene: 4.

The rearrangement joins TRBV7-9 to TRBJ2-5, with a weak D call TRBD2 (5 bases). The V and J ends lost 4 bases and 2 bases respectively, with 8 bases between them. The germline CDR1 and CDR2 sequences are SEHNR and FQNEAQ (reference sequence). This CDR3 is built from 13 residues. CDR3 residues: CASSSGNQETQYF. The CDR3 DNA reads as TGTGCCAGCAGCTCCGGGAATCAAGAGACCCAGTACTTC.

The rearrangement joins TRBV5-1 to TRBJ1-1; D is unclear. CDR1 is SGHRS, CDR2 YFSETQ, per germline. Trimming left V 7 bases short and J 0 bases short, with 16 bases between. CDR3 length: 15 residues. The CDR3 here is CASSPGRTVNTEAFF. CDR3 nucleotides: TGCGCCAGCTCCCCGGGTCGCACCGTGAACACTGAAGCTTTCTTT.

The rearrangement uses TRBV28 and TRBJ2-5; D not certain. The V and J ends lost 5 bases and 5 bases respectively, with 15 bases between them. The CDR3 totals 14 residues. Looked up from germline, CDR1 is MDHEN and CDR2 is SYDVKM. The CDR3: CASSPRSRPETQYF. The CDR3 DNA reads TGTGCCAGCAGTCCCCGGTCTCGTCCGGAGACCCAGTACTTC.

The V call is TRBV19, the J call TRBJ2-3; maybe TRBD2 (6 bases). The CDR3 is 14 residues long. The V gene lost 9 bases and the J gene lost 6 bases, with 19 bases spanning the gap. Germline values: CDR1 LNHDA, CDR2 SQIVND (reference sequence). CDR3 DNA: TGTGCCAGCCCCTTGGGGGGACGCGGGGATACGCAGTATTTT. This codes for CASPLGGRGDTQYF.

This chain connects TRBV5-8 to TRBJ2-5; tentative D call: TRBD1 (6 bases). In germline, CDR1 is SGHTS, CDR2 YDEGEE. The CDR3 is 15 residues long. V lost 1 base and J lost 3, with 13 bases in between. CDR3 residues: CASSLSGGQKETQYF. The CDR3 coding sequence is TGTGCCAGCAGCTTGTCGGGTGGACAGAAAGAGACCCAGTACTTC. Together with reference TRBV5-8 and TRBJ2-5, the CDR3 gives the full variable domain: EAGVTQSPTHLIKTRGQQATLRCSPISGHTSVYWYQQALGLGLQFLLWYDEGEERNRGNFPPRFSGRQFPNYSSELNVNALELEDSALYLCASSLSGGQKETQYFGPGTRLLVL.

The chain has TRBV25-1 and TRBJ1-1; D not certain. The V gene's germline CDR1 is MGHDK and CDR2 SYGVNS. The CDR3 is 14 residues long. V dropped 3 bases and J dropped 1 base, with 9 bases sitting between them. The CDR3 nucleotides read TGTGCCAGCAGTGAGCTGCGGGGGAACACTGAAGCTTTCTTT. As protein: CASSELRGNTEAFF. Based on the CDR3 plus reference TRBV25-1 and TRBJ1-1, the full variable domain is EADIYQTPRYLVIGTGKKITLECSQTMGHDKMYWYQQDPGMELHLIHYSYGVNSTEKGDLSSESTVSRIRTEHFPLTLESARPSHTSQYLCASSELRGNTEAFFGQGTRLTVV.

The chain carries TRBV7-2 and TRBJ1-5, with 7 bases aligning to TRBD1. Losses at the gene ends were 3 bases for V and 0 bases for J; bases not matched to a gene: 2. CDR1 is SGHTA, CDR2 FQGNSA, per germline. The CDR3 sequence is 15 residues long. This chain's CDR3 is CASSFDRDSNQPQHF. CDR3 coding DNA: TGTGCCAGCAGCTTCGACAGGGATAGCAATCAGCCCCAGCATTTT.

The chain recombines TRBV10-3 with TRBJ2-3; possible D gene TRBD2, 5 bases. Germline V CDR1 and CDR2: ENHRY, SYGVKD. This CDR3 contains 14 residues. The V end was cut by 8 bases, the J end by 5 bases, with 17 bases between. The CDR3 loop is CAIGPAAREDTQYF. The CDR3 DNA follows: TGTGCCATCGGGCCAGCGGCGAGGGAAGATACGCAGTATTTT.

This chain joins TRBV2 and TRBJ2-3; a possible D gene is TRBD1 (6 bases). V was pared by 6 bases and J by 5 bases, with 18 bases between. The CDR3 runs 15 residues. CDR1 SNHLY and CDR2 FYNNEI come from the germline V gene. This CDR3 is CASRLDSPRGDTQYF. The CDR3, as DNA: TGTGCCAGCAGACTGGACAGCCCCCGCGGAGATACGCAGTATTTT.

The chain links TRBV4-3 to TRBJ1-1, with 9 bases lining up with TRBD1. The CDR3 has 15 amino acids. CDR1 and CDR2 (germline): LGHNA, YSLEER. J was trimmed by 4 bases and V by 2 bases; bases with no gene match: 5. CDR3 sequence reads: CASSQHPTGGTEAFF. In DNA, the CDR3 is TGCGCCAGCAGCCAACACCCGACAGGGGGCACTGAAGCTTTCTTT.

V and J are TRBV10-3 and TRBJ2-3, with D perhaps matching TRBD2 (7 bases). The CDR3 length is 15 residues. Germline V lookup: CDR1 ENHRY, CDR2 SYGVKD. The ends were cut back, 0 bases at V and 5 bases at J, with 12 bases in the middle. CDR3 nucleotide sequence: TGTGCCATCAGTGAGTCCGGGGGGCCAGGAGATACGCAGTATTTT. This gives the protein CAISESGGPGDTQYF.

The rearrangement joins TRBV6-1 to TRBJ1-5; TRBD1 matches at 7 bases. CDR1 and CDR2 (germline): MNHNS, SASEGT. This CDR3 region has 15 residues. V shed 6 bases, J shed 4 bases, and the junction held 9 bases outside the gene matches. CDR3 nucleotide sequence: TGTGCCAGCAGCCCAGCGACAGGGCATAATCAGCCCCAGCATTTT. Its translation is CASSPATGHNQPQHF.

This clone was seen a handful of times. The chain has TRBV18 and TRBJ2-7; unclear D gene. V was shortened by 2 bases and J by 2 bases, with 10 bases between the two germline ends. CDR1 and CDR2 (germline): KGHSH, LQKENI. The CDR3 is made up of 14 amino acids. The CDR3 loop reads CASSPTSETYEQYF. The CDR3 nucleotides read TGTGCCAGCTCACCAACCAGCGAGACCTACGAGCAGTACTTC.

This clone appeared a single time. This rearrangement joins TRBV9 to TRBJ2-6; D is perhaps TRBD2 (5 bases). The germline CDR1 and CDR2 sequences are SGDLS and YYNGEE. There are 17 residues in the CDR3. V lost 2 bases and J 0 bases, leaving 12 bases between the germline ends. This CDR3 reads CASSVGVGSSGANVLTF. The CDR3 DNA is TGTGCCAGCAGCGTCGGGGTGGGTTCCTCTGGGGCCAACGTCCTGACTTTC.

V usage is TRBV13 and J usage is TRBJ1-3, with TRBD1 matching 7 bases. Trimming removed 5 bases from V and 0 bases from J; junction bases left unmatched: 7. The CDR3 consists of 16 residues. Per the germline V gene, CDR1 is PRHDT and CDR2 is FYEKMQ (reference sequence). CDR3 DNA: TGTGCCAGCAGCGTGCGACAGGGACGCTCTGGAAACACCATATATTTT. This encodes CASSVRQGRSGNTIYF.

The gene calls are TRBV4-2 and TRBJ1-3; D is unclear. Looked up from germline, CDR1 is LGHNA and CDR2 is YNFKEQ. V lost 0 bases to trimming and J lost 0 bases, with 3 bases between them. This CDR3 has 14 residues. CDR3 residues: CASSQDLSGNTIYF. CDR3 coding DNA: TGTGCCAGCAGCCAAGATCTCTCTGGAAACACCATATATTTT.